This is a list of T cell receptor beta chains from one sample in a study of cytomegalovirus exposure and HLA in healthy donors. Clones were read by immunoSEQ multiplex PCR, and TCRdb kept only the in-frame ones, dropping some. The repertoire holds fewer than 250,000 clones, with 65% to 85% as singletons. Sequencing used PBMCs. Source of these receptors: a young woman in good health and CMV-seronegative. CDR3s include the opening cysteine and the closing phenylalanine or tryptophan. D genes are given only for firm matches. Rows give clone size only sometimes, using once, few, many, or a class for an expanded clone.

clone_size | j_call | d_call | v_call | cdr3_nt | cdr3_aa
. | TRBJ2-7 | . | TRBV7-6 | TGTGCCAGCAGCCAAGGAGGATTTACCTACGAGCAGTACTTC | CASSQGGFTYEQYF
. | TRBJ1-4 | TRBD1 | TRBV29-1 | TGCAGCGTTGAGGCGGGACAGGGCCTGTTTTTT | CSVEAGQGLFF
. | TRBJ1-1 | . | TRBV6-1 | TGTGCCAGCAGTGAATTATGGGGGGGCTGGGAAGCTTTCTTT | CASSELWGGWEAFF
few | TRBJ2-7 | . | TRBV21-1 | TGTGCCAGCAGCAAAGACGAAGGTAGCGGGAGGAGTATGAACGAGCAGTACTTC | CASSKDEGSGRSMNEQYF
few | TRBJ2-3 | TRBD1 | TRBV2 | TGTGCCAGCAGTGGAAGGGGGCGTAGCACAGATACGCAGTATTTT | CASSGRGRSTDTQYF
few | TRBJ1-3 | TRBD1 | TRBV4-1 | TGCGCCAGCAGCCAAGAGACAGGGGCTGGAAACACCATATATTTT | CASSQETGAGNTIYF
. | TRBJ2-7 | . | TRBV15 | TGTGCCACCAGCAGAGATGGGCGGACTCCTTCTGACGAGCAGTACTTC | CATSRDGRTPSDEQYF
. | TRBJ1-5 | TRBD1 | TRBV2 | TGTGCCAGCAGGGGAGACAGGGGTGGTCAGCCCCAGCATTTT | CASRGDRGGQPQHF
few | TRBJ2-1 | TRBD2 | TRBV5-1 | TGCGCCAGCAGCTTACCCCTCCCTAGCGGGGGTTCCCAGGAAGATGAGCAGTTCTTC | CASSLPLPSGGSQEDEQFF
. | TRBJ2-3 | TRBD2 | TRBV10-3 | TGTGCCATCAGTGACCAAAGACTAGCGGGGTCAGATACGCAGTATTTT | CAISDQRLAGSDTQYF
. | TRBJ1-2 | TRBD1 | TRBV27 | TGTGCCAGCAGCACGACAGGGAGTGGCTATGGCTACACCTTC | CASSTTGSGYGYTF
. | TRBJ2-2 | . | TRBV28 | TGTGCCCACGAGGGTAGTAAGGGTAACACCGGGGAGCTGTTTTTT | CAHEGSKGNTGELFF
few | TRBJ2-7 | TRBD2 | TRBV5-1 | TGCGCCAGCAGCGGAGCGGGGACTTACTACGAGCAGTACTTC | CASSGAGTYYEQYF
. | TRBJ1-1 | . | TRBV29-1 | TGCAGCGCCGCCGAAGGCCAGGCCACTGAAGCTTTCTTT | CSAAEGQATEAFF
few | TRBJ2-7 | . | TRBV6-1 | TGTGCCAGCAGTGAGGGCGGGACCGTCACCTACGAGCAGTACTTC | CASSEGGTVTYEQYF
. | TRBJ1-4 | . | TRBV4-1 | TGCGCCAGCAGCCAAGAGGGGGGTCGTGGCACTAATGAAAAACTGTTTTTT | CASSQEGGRGTNEKLFF
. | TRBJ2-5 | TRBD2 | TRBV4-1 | TGCGCCAGCAGCCAAGACCCATTTCGGGGGGGAGGGGAAGAGACCCAGTACTTC | CASSQDPFRGGGEETQYF
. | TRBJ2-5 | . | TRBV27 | TGTGCCAGCAGTTTATCGCACAGCTACCAAGAGACCCAGTACTTC | CASSLSHSYQETQYF
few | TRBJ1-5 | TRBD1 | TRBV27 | TGTGCCAGCAGCAGAGACAGGGCCAGCAATCAGCCCCAGCATTTT | CASSRDRASNQPQHF
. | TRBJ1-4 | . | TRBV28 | TGTGCCAGCAGGGGAGTGGAGAAGAATGAAAAACTGTTTTTT | CASRGVEKNEKLFF
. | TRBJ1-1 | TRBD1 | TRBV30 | TGTGCCTGGACAGGGGGGAGGTACACTGAAGCTTTCTTT | CAWTGGRYTEAFF
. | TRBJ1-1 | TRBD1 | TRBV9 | TGTGCCAGCAGCGGGGCAGGGGGCCCGAACACTGAAGCTTTCTTT | CASSGAGGPNTEAFF
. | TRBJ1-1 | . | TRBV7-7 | TGTGCTAGCAGCTTAGACGGGAGCAACACTGAAGCTTTCTTT | CASSLDGSNTEAFF
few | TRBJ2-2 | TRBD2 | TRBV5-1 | TGCGCCAGCAGCTTGGGGCTGACTAGCGGGGCAGGCGGGGAGCTGTTTTTT | CASSLGLTSGAGGELFF
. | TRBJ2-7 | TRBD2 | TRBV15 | TGTGCCACCAGCAGAGATGGAGCGGGAGCCTACGAGCAGTACTTC | CATSRDGAGAYEQYF
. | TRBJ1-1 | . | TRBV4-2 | TGTGCCAGCAGCCAAGATTGGAGTCGGGGGATGAACACTGAAGCTTTCTTT | CASSQDWSRGMNTEAFF
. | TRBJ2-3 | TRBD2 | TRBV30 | TGTGCCCGGGCTAGCGGGGTGAGCACAGATACGCAGTATTTT | CARASGVSTDTQYF
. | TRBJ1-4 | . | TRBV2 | TGTGCCAGCAGTGAAGGGGCAGGGTCAAATGAAAAACTGTTTTTT | CASSEGAGSNEKLFF
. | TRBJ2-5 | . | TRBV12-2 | TGTGCAAGTCGCTTAGTTGCGGTATGGGTTCGAGGGGGTCGAGAGACCCAGTACTTC | CASRLVAVWVRGGRETQYF
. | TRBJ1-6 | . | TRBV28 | TGTGCCAGCCGGCCGAACAGGGTCGGTAATTCACCCCTCCACTTT | CASRPNRVGNSPLHF
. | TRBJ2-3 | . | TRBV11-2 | TGTGCCAGCAGCTTAGAAGTTGAGGGCCGCACAGATACGCAGTATTTT | CASSLEVEGRTDTQYF
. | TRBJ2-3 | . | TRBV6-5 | TGTGCCAGCAGAGCCATCAACACAGATACGCAGTATTTT | CASRAINTDTQYF
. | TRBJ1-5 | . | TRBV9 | TGTGCCAGCAGCGTAGACAGGGAAGGCAATCAGCCCCAGCATTTT | CASSVDREGNQPQHF
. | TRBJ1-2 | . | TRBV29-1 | TGCAGCACATTTAACTATGGCTACACCTTC | CSTFNYGYTF
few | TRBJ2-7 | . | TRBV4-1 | TGCGCCAGCAGCTTCGGCGGGACCCTAAGTACCTACGAGCAGTACTTC | CASSFGGTLSTYEQYF
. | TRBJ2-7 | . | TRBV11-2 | TGTGCCAGCAGCTTAGGCGGGGTCTACTTTAACTACGAGCAGTACTTC | CASSLGGVYFNYEQYF
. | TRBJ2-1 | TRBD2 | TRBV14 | TGTGCCAGCAGCCGCGGGGGGCCCTACAATGAGCAGTTCTTC | CASSRGGPYNEQFF
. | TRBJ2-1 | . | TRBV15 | TGTGCCACCAGCAGCTCTAGGACAGAGCAGTTCTTC | CATSSSRTEQFF
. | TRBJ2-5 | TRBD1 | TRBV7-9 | TGTGCCAGCAGCGTGGGACAGGGGAGAGAGACCCAGTACTTC | CASSVGQGRETQYF
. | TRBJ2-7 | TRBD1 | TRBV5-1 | TGCGCCAGCAGCTTGGACAGGGGCCCAAACTACGAGCAGTACTTC | CASSLDRGPNYEQYF
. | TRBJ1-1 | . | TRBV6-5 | TGTGCCAGCAAGGAGCAAGGGGCTCCAACTGAAGCTTTCTTT | CASKEQGAPTEAFF
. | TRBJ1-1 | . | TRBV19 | TGTGCCAGTAGCCAGGGGCCGATGAACACTGAAGCTTTCTTT | CASSQGPMNTEAFF
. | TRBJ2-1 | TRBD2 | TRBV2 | TGTGCCAGCAAGGGAAGCACTAGCGGCAATGAGCAGTTCTTC | CASKGSTSGNEQFF
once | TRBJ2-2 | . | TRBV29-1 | TGCAGCGTCTCGAACACCGGGGAGCTGTTTTTT | CSVSNTGELFF
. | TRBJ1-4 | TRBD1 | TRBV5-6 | TGTGCCAGCAGCTTAAAGGGGGCGGATGAAAAACTGTTTTTT | CASSLKGADEKLFF
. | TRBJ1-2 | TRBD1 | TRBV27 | TGTGCCAGCAGTTCCCTCGGGCAGGGGGCGAATGGCTACACCTTC | CASSSLGQGANGYTF
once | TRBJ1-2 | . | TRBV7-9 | TGTGCCAGCAGTCCCGTCACCCGGGGGATTAACTATGGCTACACCTTC | CASSPVTRGINYGYTF
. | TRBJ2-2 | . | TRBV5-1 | TGCGCCACCCAGCTTGGAGGGTCAGGATCCGGGGAGCTGTTTTTT | CATQLGGSGSGELFF
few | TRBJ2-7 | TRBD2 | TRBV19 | TGTGCCAGTAGTCCCCGAGGGCGGGGGGGGACGTACGAGCAGTACTTC | CASSPRGRGGTYEQYF
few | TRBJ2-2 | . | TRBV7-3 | TGTGCCAGCAGCCCTTCCGCGAACACCGGGGAGCTGTTTTTT | CASSPSANTGELFF
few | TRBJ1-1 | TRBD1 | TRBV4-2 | TGTGCCAGCAGCCTTAATTCAGGACAGGGGAGGAGGAACACTGAAGCTTTCTTT | CASSLNSGQGRRNTEAFF
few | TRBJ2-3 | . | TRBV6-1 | TGTGCCAGCAGTGAAAGGTACGCGGGCCCCACCGATACGCAGTATTTT | CASSERYAGPTDTQYF
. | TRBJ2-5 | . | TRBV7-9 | TGTGCCAGCAGGGGGGGTGAGACCCAGTACTTC | CASRGGETQYF
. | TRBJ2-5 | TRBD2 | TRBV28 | TGTGCCAGCAGTTTCGGTAGCGGGGGACAAGAGACCCAGTACTTC | CASSFGSGGQETQYF